One sample yielded the 13 T cell receptor beta chains listed below, sequenced in a study of vaccination effects on CD4 cells after COVID-19. These receptors' antigens are unknown. Some clones are missing from TCRdb's copy, which holds only in-frame ones; the method was immunoSEQ multiplex PCR. The table has around 60,000 clones, about 80% seen once. In the ViraFEST assay, antigen-specific CD4+ clonotypes were identified by expansion after peptide-pool stimulation. The culture ran for 10 days before CD4+ T cells were isolated. Each participant received a vaccine that was either BNT162b2 or mRNA-1273, given as two doses. Sequenced here: CD4+ T cells from PBMCs cultured with HCoV-229E spike peptides, sampled after COVID-19 vaccination. The origin of the receptors is a human donor who received a COVID-19 vaccine.

CDR3 nucleotide sequence: TGTGCCAGCAGCCCGGGGCCCAAAAACATTCAGTACTTC. It codes for CASSPGPKNIQYF. The gene calls are TRBV6-4 and TRBJ2-4; either TRBD1 or TRBD2 may fit D (5 bases each). Per germline, CDR1 MRHNA and CDR2 SNTAGT. The CDR3 extends over 13 amino acids. The germline V and J ends were trimmed by 6 bases and 2 bases, with 8 bases remaining between them.

This clone was seen a single time. Here the CDR3 DNA reads TGTGCCACCAGTGATTTTAGAGCGGGGACAGATACGCAGTATTTT. Protein product: CATSDFRAGTDTQYF. This chain connects TRBV24-1 to TRBJ2-3, with 7 bases that match TRBD2. V lost 1 base and J lost 3; bases outside the gene matches: 3. The CDR3 is made up of 15 amino acids. Germline V gene data show CDR1 as KGHDR and CDR2 as SFDVKD.

This chain links TRBV7-3 with TRBJ1-1, with TRBD1 matching over 9 bases. V shed 5 bases, J shed 3 bases, and the junction held 7 bases outside the gene matches. Germline CDR1 is SGHTA and CDR2 is FQGTGA. The CDR3 has 15 amino acids. Here the CDR3 reads CASSDRQGGDTEAFF. CDR3 bases: TGTGCCAGCAGCGACCGACAGGGGGGAGACACTGAAGCTTTCTTT.

The chain joins TRBV18 to TRBJ1-1; possibly TRBD1 for D (5 bases). The CDR3 is 14 residues long. Per germline, CDR1 KGHSH and CDR2 LQKENI. V was shortened by 3 bases and J by 3 bases, with 11 bases between the two germline ends. The CDR3 DNA reads as TGTGCCAGCTCACCTTTGGGGCGTGACACTGAAGCTTTCTTT. This gives the protein CASSPLGRDTEAFF.

This chain joins TRBV6-5 and TRBJ2-5; 8 nucleotides align to TRBD1. With 10 bases clipped from V and 3 bases from J, the junction kept 13 bases outside the gene matches. Germline CDR1 is MNHEY and CDR2 is SVGAGI. The CDR3 totals 15 residues. CDR3 in DNA: TGTGCCATCGCCCGGACAGGGTTGGGAAAAGAGACCCAGTACTTC. Its translation: CAIARTGLGKETQYF.

This sequence joins TRBV6-2 or TRBV6-3 and TRBJ2-7; D is possibly TRBD1 (5 bases). There are 16 residues in the CDR3. Trimming took 3 bases from V and 4 from J, leaving 19 bases between them. Germline-derived CDR1 and CDR2 are MNHEY and SVGEGT. CDR3 in DNA: TGTGCCAGCAGTTATGGCCGCGCAGGGAATTTGTACGAGCAGTACGTC. This translates into CASSYGRAGNLYEQYV.

This chain connects TRBV29-1 to TRBJ2-6, with 7 nucleotides matching TRBD1. V gave up 6 bases and J gave up 2 bases; unmatched junction bases: 4. The length of the CDR3 is 14 residues. CDR1 SQVTM and CDR2 ANQGSEA come from the germline V gene. The CDR3 DNA reads as TGCAGCGTAGGGGACAGAGCTGGGGCCAACGTCCTGACTTTC. Translating gives CSVGDRAGANVLTF. The entire variable domain, with the rest obtained from reference TRBV29-1 and TRBJ2-6, is as follows: SAVISQKPSRDICQRGTSLTIQCQVDSQVTMMFWYRQQPGQSLTLIATANQGSEATYESGFVIDKFPISRPNLTFSTLTVSNMSPEDSSIYLCSVGDRAGANVLTFGAGSRLTVL.

This rearrangement joins TRBV2 to TRBJ2-2; 8 bases are shared with TRBD1. CDR3 length equals 15 residues. The J segment lost 3 bases and the V segment lost 6 bases, leaving 6 bases of the junction unmatched. Germline loops: CDR1 SNHLY, CDR2 FYNNEI. The CDR3: CASSHRDRYTGELFF. The DNA for the CDR3 is TGTGCCAGCAGCCACAGGGACAGGTACACCGGGGAGCTGTTTTTT.

This chain links TRBV3-1 (or the pseudogene TRBV3-2) with TRBJ2-7, with D perhaps matching TRBD2 (6 bases). Germline V CDR1 and CDR2: LGHDT, YNNKEL (reference sequence). The CDR3 totals 15 residues. The germline V and J ends were trimmed by 3 bases and 0 bases, with 12 bases remaining between them. DNA for the CDR3: TGTGCCAGCAGCCAGGGACTCCTGAGCTCCTACGAGCAGTACGTC. The encoded protein is CASSQGLLSSYEQYV.

This chain joins TRBV27 and TRBJ2-7; no clear D gene. V was cut by 6 bases and J by 0 bases, with 12 bases left in between. The CDR3 sequence is 14 residues long. Looked up from germline, CDR1 is MNHEY and CDR2 is SMNVEV (reference sequence). CDR3 region: CASRRQTSSYEQYV. CDR3 sequence (DNA): TGTGCCAGCAGGAGACAAACATCCTCCTACGAGCAGTACGTC.

The J gene is TRBJ2-1, the V gene TRBV19; 12 nucleotides agree with TRBD2. V shed 0 bases, J shed 10 bases, and the junction held 7 bases outside the gene matches. This CDR3 comprises 16 residues. Germline values: CDR1 LNHDA, CDR2 SQIVND (reference sequence). CDR3 nucleotide sequence: TGTGCCAGTAGTATAGATAGGCCTAGCGGGGGGGTGGAGCAGTTCTTC. Translation gives CASSIDRPSGGVEQFF.

The chain carries TRBV18 and TRBJ1-3; no firm D call. Germline V lookup: CDR1 KGHSH, CDR2 LQKENI. Trimming pared 0 bases from V and 0 bases from J, leaving 12 bases between. This CDR3 is 17 amino acids long. CDR3 sequence reads: CASSPPRGTNSGNTIYF. CDR3 coding DNA: TGTGCCAGCTCACCACCGCGGGGAACCAACTCTGGAAACACCATATATTTT. Full variable domain (missing parts from reference TRBV18 and TRBJ1-3): NAGVMQNPRHLVRRRGQEARLRCSPMKGHSHVYWYRQLPEEGLKFMVYLQKENIIDESGMPKERFSAEFPKEGPSILRIQQVVRGDSAAYFCASSPPRGTNSGNTIYFGEGSWLTVV.

The chain joins TRBV6-2 or TRBV6-3 to TRBJ2-7; 7 nucleotides align to TRBD1. The V gene's germline CDR1 is MNHEY and CDR2 SVGEGT. V shed 2 bases, J shed 2 bases, and the junction held 6 bases outside the gene matches. CDR3 length equals 15 residues. Here the CDR3 reads CASSYGQGDPYEQYV. In DNA, the CDR3 is TGTGCCAGCAGTTACGGGCAGGGGGACCCCTACGAGCAGTACGTC.